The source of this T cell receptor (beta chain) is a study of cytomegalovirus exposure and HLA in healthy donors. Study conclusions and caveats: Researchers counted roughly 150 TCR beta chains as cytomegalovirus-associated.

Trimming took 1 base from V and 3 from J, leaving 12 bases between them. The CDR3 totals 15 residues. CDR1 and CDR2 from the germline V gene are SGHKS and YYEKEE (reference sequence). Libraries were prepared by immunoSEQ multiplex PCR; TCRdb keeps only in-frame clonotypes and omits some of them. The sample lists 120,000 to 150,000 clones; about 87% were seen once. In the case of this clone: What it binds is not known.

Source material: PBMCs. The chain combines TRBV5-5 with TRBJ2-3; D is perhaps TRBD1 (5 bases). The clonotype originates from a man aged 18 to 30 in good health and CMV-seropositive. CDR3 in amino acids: CASSLSAGLTDTQYF. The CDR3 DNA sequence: TGTGCCAGCAGCTTGTCCGCAGGGCTTACAGATACGCAGTATTTT.